This T cell receptor beta chain was found in a study of blood T cell repertoires in COVID-19 (dated by TCRdb to 2020 to 2022). Study-level background: Samples from collaborators originated in the United States, Italy and Spain and spanned both the acute and convalescent phases of COVID-19. The sample metadata nearly always contained a de-identified subject ID, COVID-19 status, age in years and sex. A freely available public database, intended as a resource for researchers studying the immune response to SARS-CoV-2, is where the repertoires were released. The dataset comprised deeply sampled blood TCRbeta repertoires from subjects exposed to, actively infected with, or recovered from COVID-19. The material from the prospective study consisted of cDNA or gDNA derived from T cells, B-cell-depleted T cells, or PBMCs. HLA class I and class II types, where available, came from metadata supplied by the sample provider rather than from assay-based typing. The samples were drawn from two sources: the first 160 participants of the ongoing ImmuneRACE study, and 1,200 or so subjects contributed by 6 global collaborators.

Whole blood was collected in K2EDTA tubes by collaborating institutions according to the institutions' own protocols. For TCRbeta analysis, collaborators shipped samples as frozen whole blood, isolated PBMCs, or DNA extracted from either of those sample types. With respect to this clone: Its cognate antigen has yet to be identified. No qualities accompany the bases; no much larger clone lies one base away.

What the authors observed across the whole study: Clinical and demographic metadata were provided uncurated, with the amount varying by source and participant.

TCRbeta CDR3 regions were amplified from genomic DNA by means of the immunoSEQ Assay, a bias-controlled multiplex PCR. Per the authors' processing: Nucleated cell counts per sample were estimated from amplification of reference gene primers within the assay. To quantify the absolute abundance of each unique TCRbeta CDR3 rearrangement, sequence reads were collapsed and filtered. Productive Simpson clonality was computed per sample as the square root of Simpson's diversity index over productive rearrangements. The table was pulled from immuneACCESS by TCRdb, which kept in-frame rearrangements only. Such tables lose some clones; where checked, under half of the loss comes from unresolved V genes, and the rest has no known cause. Clonal size and the V and J genes are those of that table, whereas D and trimming came from the DNA. Here the sample has around 67,000 clones; 65% to 90% occur a single time. The ten largest clonotypes hold 15% to 20% of the sample.

Material for sequencing was peripheral blood. The receptor's source is an older man with active COVID-19.

The CDR3 amino acid sequence is: CASSFRQDNYGYTF. The DNA sequence is TGTGCCAGCAGCTTTCGACAGGACAACTATGGCTACACCTTC. The chain employs TRBV7-9 and TRBJ1-2; tentative D gene TRBD1, with 6 bases matching. The CDR3 numbers 14 residues from cysteine through phenylalanine. The read is trimmed to its CDR3 DNA, 42 bases read in frame from base 1. CDR1 and CDR2, per the germline V gene (reference sequence), are SEHNR and FQNEAQ. Trimming takes 3 bases from V and 2 bases from J, and the germline ends sit 10 bases apart.